These 30 T cell receptor beta chains came from one sample sequenced in a study of blood T cell repertoires in COVID-19. Assay: immunoSEQ multiplex PCR; the TCRdb copy retains only in-frame clones and omits some. The profile shows 100,000 to 150,000 clones, about four fifths of them singletons. The sample consisted of peripheral blood. The source is a man in his sixties with acute or convalescent COVID-19.

This clone has just one count. This chain links TRBV28 with TRBJ2-7; 11 nucleotides align to TRBD2. Unmatched junction bases numbered 13, after V lost 6 bases and J lost 3 bases. CDR1 is MDHEN, CDR2 SYDVKM, per germline. The CDR3 sequence is 17 residues long. For the CDR3, the DNA is TGTGCCAGCAGCCCCTCCTTTAGCGGGAGGGCCCTCTACGAGCAGTACTTC. This translates into CASSPSFSGRALYEQYF.

The chain joins TRBV7-6 to TRBJ1-4, with TRBD1 as a possible D gene (5 bases). V was cut by 0 bases and J by 1 base, with 12 bases left in between. This CDR3 has 17 residues. Germline V lookup: CDR1 SGHVS, CDR2 FNYEAQ. This CDR3 reads CASSLALGRETNEKLFF. CDR3 DNA: TGTGCCAGCAGCTTAGCCCTGGGCAGGGAAACTAATGAAAAACTGTTTTTT.

The chain combines TRBV7-8 with TRBJ2-2, with D perhaps TRBD2 (5 bases). CDR1 is SGHVS and CDR2 is FQNEAQ in the germline V gene. The CDR3 has 17 residues. The V end lost 5 bases, the J end lost 1 base, and 17 bases lay between the germline ends. The CDR3 DNA follows: TGTGCCAGCAGCCCTAGGAGGTCTAGCAGGAACACCGGGGAGCTGTTTTTT. This encodes CASSPRRSSRNTGELFF.

The chain joins TRBV7-2 to TRBJ1-1; no definite D call. CDR3 length equals 14 residues. Trimming took 3 bases from V and 1 from J, leaving 9 bases between them. The germline gives CDR1 SGHTA, CDR2 FQGNSA. As DNA, the CDR3 is TGTGCCAGCAGCTTTGGGCCCGGGAACACTGAAGCTTTCTTT. This sequence encodes CASSFGPGNTEAFF. The full variable domain, in which reference TRBV7-2 and TRBJ1-1 provide the parts outside the CDR3, is GAGVSQSPSNKVTEKGKDVELRCDPISGHTALYWYRQSLGQGLEFLIYFQGNSAPDKSGLPSDRFSAERTGGSVSTLTIQRTQQEDSAVYLCASSFGPGNTEAFFGQGTRLTVV.

This clone is a singleton in its sample. V and J are TRBV28 and TRBJ1-1; D not resolved. Looked up from germline, CDR1 is MDHEN and CDR2 is SYDVKM. This CDR3 comprises 15 residues. Trimming pared 7 bases from V and 0 bases from J, leaving 15 bases between. CDR3 nucleotides: TGTGCCAGCACCCGCCCCGGGGTTATGAACACTGAAGCTTTCTTT. Encoded protein: CASTRPGVMNTEAFF.

This sequence joins TRBV9 and TRBJ2-1, with D possibly being TRBD2 (5 bases). The CDR3 runs to 16 residues. Trimming left V 4 bases short and J 0 bases short, with 14 bases between. CDR1 is SGDLS and CDR2 is YYNGEE in the germline V gene. Written as DNA, the CDR3 is TGTGCCAGCAGCTCCCAGACTGGGAGCTCCTACAATGAGCAGTTCTTC. Translation gives CASSSQTGSSYNEQFF.

The V call is TRBV28, the J call TRBJ2-7; tentatively, D is TRBD2 (5 bases). The CDR3 totals 17 residues. Germline CDR1 is MDHEN and CDR2 is SYDVKM. Trimming pared 6 bases from V and 2 bases from J, leaving 23 bases between. The CDR3 here is CASRVSGLQVNPYEQYF. The CDR3 nucleotides read TGTGCCAGCAGGGTGTCCGGACTCCAAGTCAATCCCTACGAGCAGTACTTC.

This chain joins TRBV10-1 and TRBJ2-7; 8 bases are shared with TRBD1. Germline assignment: CDR1 WNHNN and CDR2 SYGVQD (reference sequence). The length of the CDR3 is 18 residues. The ends lost 6 bases at V and 7 bases at J; junction bases unmatched: 23. The CDR3 spells CASSGINDRGGAVGEQYF. CDR3 nucleotides: TGCGCCAGCAGCGGAATAAACGACAGGGGAGGTGCGGTGGGGGAGCAGTACTTC.

V gene TRBV7-6 combines with J gene TRBJ2-1; a possible D gene is TRBD1 (5 bases). The germline gives CDR1 SGHVS, CDR2 FNYEAQ. Deletions cut 5 bases from V and 3 bases from J, with 14 bases between. The CDR3 length is 15 residues. The CDR3 region has the DNA TGTGCCAGCAGCACCAGGGCCCTGCACTACAATGAGCAGTTCTTC. It codes for CASSTRALHYNEQFF.

The rearrangement joins TRBV2 to TRBJ1-3; D perhaps matches TRBD1 (5 bases). CDR3 size: 14 residues. V was pared by 3 bases and J by 3 bases, with 9 bases between. Germline CDR1 is SNHLY and CDR2 is FYNNEI. The CDR3 region has the DNA TGTGCCAGCAGTGATCGGGGGTTTGGAAACACCATATATTTT. This sequence encodes CASSDRGFGNTIYF.

The chain has TRBV28 and TRBJ2-7, with TRBD2 as a possible D gene (7 bases). This CDR3 has 14 amino acids. V was trimmed by 6 bases and J by 7 bases, leaving 19 bases between them. From germline, CDR1 is MDHEN and CDR2 SYDVKM. CDR3 DNA: TGTGCCAGCAGGGGGGGGCGGGAGCTACTGGAGCAGTACTTC. It encodes CASRGGRELLEQYF.

The V gene is TRBV7-9, the J gene TRBJ1-1, with unresolved D. CDR1 and CDR2 from the germline V gene are SEHNR and FQNEAQ (reference sequence). V was trimmed by 3 bases and J by 8 bases, leaving 10 bases between them. The CDR3 runs 12 residues. The CDR3 coding sequence is TGTGCCAGCAGCTTGTCGGCAGGAGAAGCTTTCTTT. This sequence encodes CASSLSAGEAFF.

The V call is TRBV7-2, the J call TRBJ2-7, with 13 positions matching TRBD2. V lost 5 bases and J lost 2; bases outside the gene matches: 15. CDR1 is SGHTA and CDR2 is FQGNSA in the germline V gene. CDR3 size: 19 residues. The CDR3 spells CASSGGRDRTSGSTYEQYF. The CDR3 region has the DNA TGTGCCAGCAGCGGAGGAAGGGACAGGACTAGCGGGAGCACCTACGAGCAGTACTTC. Full variable domain (rest looked up from reference TRBV7-2 and TRBJ2-7): GAGVSQSPSNKVTEKGKDVELRCDPISGHTALYWYRQSLGQGLEFLIYFQGNSAPDKSGLPSDRFSAERTGGSVSTLTIQRTQQEDSAVYLCASSGGRDRTSGSTYEQYFGPGTRLTVT.

This clone was observed a few times. The V and J genes are TRBV28 and TRBJ1-2, with D hard to call. This CDR3 region has 14 residues. Germline V gene lookup returns CDR1 MDHEN and CDR2 SYDVKM. Trimming took off 1 base at V and 4 bases at J, with 10 bases between the two ends. CDR3 sequence reads: CASSLSYSGYGYTF. CDR3 DNA sequence: TGTGCCAGCAGTTTATCCTACTCGGGCTATGGCTACACCTTC.

This clone appeared a single time. This chain uses TRBV5-6 with TRBJ1-2; D remains unclear. The length of the CDR3 is 13 residues. Trimming pared 7 bases from V and 1 base from J, leaving 11 bases between. Germline-derived CDR1 and CDR2 are SGHDT and YYEEEE. CDR3: CASGRAGNYGYTF. The CDR3 DNA follows: TGTGCCAGCGGACGGGCGGGTAACTATGGCTACACCTTC.

CDR3: CASEGTSGRAYEQYF. In DNA form, the CDR3 reads TGTGCCAGCGAGGGGACTAGCGGGAGAGCATACGAGCAGTACTTC. The V gene is TRBV2, the J gene TRBJ2-7; TRBD2 matches 14 bases. The CDR3 length is 15 residues. The junction had 7 bases not matched to a gene; V was cut back by 8 bases and J by 4 bases. In germline, CDR1 is SNHLY, CDR2 FYNNEI.

The table lists this clone with a few counts. The J gene is TRBJ1-2, the V gene TRBV7-9; 7 bases map to TRBD1. The CDR3 runs 15 residues. V gave up 1 base and J gave up 6 bases; unmatched junction bases: 8. Germline CDR1 and CDR2: SEHNR and FQNEAQ (reference sequence). The CDR3 DNA reads TGTGCCAGCAGCTTAGGGGTGGGACAGACCGATGGCTACACCTTC. Translating gives CASSLGVGQTDGYTF.

The chain recombines TRBV3-1 (or the pseudogene TRBV3-2) with TRBJ1-1; D possibly corresponds to TRBD1 (5 bases). Germline-derived CDR1 and CDR2 are LGHDT and YNNKEL (reference sequence). The CDR3 totals 14 residues. The V and J ends lost 3 bases and 1 base respectively, with 9 bases between them. The CDR3 bases are TGTGCCAGCAGCCACCTTAGGGGGAACACTGAAGCTTTCTTT. Its translation is CASSHLRGNTEAFF.

The rearrangement uses TRBV12-3 or TRBV12-4 and TRBJ1-1; D is unclear. The length of the CDR3 is 13 residues. V lost 1 base and J lost 1, with 4 bases in between. The CDR3, as DNA: TGTGCCAGCAGTTTAGGGCAGAACACTGAAGCTTTCTTT. This encodes CASSLGQNTEAFF.

V usage is TRBV18 and J usage is TRBJ1-5; D might be TRBD1 (5 bases). The CDR3 consists of 15 residues. Trimming took off 3 bases at V and 4 bases at J, with 13 bases between the two ends. Germline loops: CDR1 KGHSH, CDR2 LQKENI. The CDR3 DNA sequence: TGTGCCAGCTCACCTGTCGCAGGGAAGAATCAGCCCCAGCATTTT. It is translated as CASSPVAGKNQPQHF.

This clone was picked up a small number of times. This chain connects TRBV28 to TRBJ1-2; D uncertain. CDR3 length: 12 residues. CDR1 MDHEN and CDR2 SYDVKM come from the germline V gene. V dropped 6 bases and J dropped 0 bases, with 5 bases sitting between them. CDR3 DNA sequence: TGTGCCAGCAGCATCCCTAACTATGGCTACACCTTC. This codes for CASSIPNYGYTF.

The chain has TRBV5-1 and TRBJ1-1; D gene uncertain. This CDR3 comprises 13 residues. Germline V gives CDR1 SGHRS, CDR2 YFSETQ. Trimming took 0 bases from V and 4 from J, leaving 7 bases between them. CDR3 amino acids: CASSLGLRTEAFF. The DNA for the CDR3 is TGCGCCAGCAGCTTGGGATTGCGCACTGAAGCTTTCTTT.

The chain couples TRBV19 to TRBJ2-1; 12 bases are a match to TRBD2. CDR1 and CDR2 from the germline V gene are LNHDA and SQIVND (reference sequence). This CDR3 is built from 15 residues. Losses at the gene ends were 4 bases for V and 6 bases for J; bases not matched to a gene: 4. The CDR3, as DNA: TGTGCCAGTAGTACAGGACTAGCGGGAATCAATGAGCAGTTCTTC. The encoded protein is CASSTGLAGINEQFF.

The chain links TRBV12-2 to TRBJ2-5; the table calls TRBD1, which could not be checked here. TRBV12-2 is termed a pseudogene. This CDR3 contains 15 residues. The CDR3 DNA is TGTGCAAGTCGGGGCCCGGGACAGGGGGAAGAGACCCAGTACTTC. This encodes CASRGPGQGEETQYF.

The genes are TRBV5-1 and TRBJ1-2; D is uncertain. CDR1 and CDR2 from the germline V gene are SGHRS and YFSETQ. The V and J ends lost 0 bases and 2 bases respectively, with 11 bases between them. CDR3 size: 15 residues. In nucleotides, the CDR3 is TGCGCCAGCAGCTTGGGGTCGGGTCGGAACTATGGCTACACCTTC. It encodes CASSLGSGRNYGYTF.

The chain couples TRBV9 to TRBJ2-7, with TRBD2 as a possible D gene (6 bases). Deletions cut 3 bases from V and 0 bases from J, with 16 bases between. Germline CDR1 is SGDLS and CDR2 is YYNGEE. The CDR3 length is 16 residues. The CDR3 is CASSEGLAESSYEQYF. The CDR3 nucleotides are TGTGCCAGCAGCGAGGGACTCGCTGAAAGCTCCTACGAGCAGTACTTC.

A remark on this clone: This same CDR3 is encoded by further DNA sequences in the sample. This chain connects TRBV5-1 to TRBJ2-7, with TRBD1 matching over 9 bases. Germline V gene data show CDR1 as SGHRS and CDR2 as YFSETQ. The junction had 3 bases not matched to a gene; V was cut back by 3 bases and J by 2 bases. The CDR3 is made up of 14 amino acids. For the CDR3, the DNA is TGCGCCAGCAGCTCGGGACAGGGCGCCTACGAGCAGTACTTC. Its protein product is CASSSGQGAYEQYF.

This chain joins TRBV6-5 and TRBJ2-1, with TRBD2 identical over 7 bases. The CDR3 has 14 residues. Germline V lookup: CDR1 MNHEY, CDR2 SVGAGI. V was pared by 4 bases and J by 13 bases, with 13 bases of the junction left unmatched. CDR3 protein: CASSFRLAEGVQFF. The DNA for the CDR3 is TGTGCCAGCAGTTTCCGACTAGCAGAAGGGGTCCAGTTCTTC.

This clone was observed a few times. V usage is TRBV7-9 and J usage is TRBJ2-1, with 8 bases lining up with TRBD2. The germline gives CDR1 SEHNR, CDR2 FQNEAQ (reference sequence). J gave up 7 bases and V 8 bases, and 10 bases lay outside the gene matches. This CDR3 is built from 14 residues. The CDR3 reads CASAAPGRGNEQFF. The CDR3 bases are TGTGCCAGCGCCGCCCCCGGGAGGGGTAATGAGCAGTTCTTC.

V is TRBV3-1 (or the pseudogene TRBV3-2) and J is TRBJ2-3; TRBD2 is a possible D gene (5 bases). The germline V gene has CDR1 LGHDT and CDR2 YNNKEL (reference sequence). The CDR3 is 13 amino acids. V was pared by 7 bases and J by 0 bases, with 8 bases between. The CDR3 DNA reads TGTGCCAGCACTCCGGGAAGCACAGATACGCAGTATTTT. Its protein product is CASTPGSTDTQYF.